This TCR beta chain comes out of a study of T cell repertoires in cytomegalovirus infection. TCRdb passed the reads through MiXCR, listing each CDR3 protein once. The sample lists hundreds of thousands of distinct CDR3 sequences, under 40% occurring once. Sequencing input: PBMCs. The clonotype comes from a human donor in good health (CMV status not recorded). Some clones in this sample may be carry-over from other donors' samples.

This CDR3 is CASSLVGDSLEQYF. The CDR3 DNA follows: TGTGCCAGCAGCTTAGTTGGGGACAGTCTCGAGCAGTACTTC. The chain employs TRBV7-6 and TRBJ2-7, with 7 bases identical to TRBD1. The CDR3 consists of 14 residues. Germline-derived CDR1 and CDR2 are SGHVS and FNYEAQ. The V segment lost 1 base and the J segment 6 bases; nucleotides outside the gene matches: 6.